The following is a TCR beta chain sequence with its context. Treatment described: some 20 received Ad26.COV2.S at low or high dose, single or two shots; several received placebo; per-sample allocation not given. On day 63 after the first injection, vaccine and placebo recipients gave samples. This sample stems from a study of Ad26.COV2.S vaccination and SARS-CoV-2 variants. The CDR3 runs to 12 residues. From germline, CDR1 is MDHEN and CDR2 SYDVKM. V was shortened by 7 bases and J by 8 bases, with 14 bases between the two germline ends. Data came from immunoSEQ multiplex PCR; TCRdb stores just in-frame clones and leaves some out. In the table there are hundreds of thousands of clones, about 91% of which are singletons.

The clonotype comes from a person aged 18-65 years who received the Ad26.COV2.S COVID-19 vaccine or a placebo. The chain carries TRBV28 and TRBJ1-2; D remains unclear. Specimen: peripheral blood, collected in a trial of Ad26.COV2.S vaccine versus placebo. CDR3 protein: CASTTEFKGYTF. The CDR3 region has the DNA TGTGCCAGCACCACAGAGTTCAAGGGCTACACCTTC.